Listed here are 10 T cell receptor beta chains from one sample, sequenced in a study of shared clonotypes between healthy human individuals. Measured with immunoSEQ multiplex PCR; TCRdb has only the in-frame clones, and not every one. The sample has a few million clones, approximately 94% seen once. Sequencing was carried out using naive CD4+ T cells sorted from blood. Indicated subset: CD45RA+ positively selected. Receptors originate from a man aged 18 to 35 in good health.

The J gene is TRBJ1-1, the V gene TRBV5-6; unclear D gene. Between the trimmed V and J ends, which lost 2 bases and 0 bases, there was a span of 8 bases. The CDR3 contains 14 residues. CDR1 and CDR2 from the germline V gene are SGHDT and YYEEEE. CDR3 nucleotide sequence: TGTGCCAGCAGCTTCTTAACCATGAACACTGAAGCTTTCTTT. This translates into CASSFLTMNTEAFF.

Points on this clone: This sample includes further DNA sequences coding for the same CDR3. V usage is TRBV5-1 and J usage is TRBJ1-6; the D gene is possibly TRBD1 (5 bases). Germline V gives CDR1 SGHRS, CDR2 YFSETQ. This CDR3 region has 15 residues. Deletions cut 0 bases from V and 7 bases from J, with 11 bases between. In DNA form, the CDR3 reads TGCGCCAGCAGCTTGGATGGGACGGGAAATTCACCCCTCCACTTT. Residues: CASSLDGTGNSPLHF.

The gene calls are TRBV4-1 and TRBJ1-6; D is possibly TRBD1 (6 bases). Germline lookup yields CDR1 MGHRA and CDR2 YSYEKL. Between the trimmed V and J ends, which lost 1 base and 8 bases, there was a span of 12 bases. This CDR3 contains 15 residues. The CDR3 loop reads CASSQGGGVDSPLHF. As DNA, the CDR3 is TGCGCCAGCAGCCAAGGAGGGGGGGTAGATTCACCCCTCCACTTT.

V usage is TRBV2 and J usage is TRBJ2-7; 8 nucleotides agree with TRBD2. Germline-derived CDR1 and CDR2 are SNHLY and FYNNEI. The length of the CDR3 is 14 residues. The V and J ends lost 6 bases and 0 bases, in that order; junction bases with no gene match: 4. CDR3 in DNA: TGTGCCAGCAGGCGGGGGGCAGACTCCTACGAGCAGTACTTC. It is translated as CASRRGADSYEQYF.

CDR3 nucleotide sequence: TGTGCCAGCAGCCCCGGTGGGACAGGGCGAAACTCTGGAAACACCATATATTTT. It translates to CASSPGGTGRNSGNTIYF. The V gene is TRBV5-4, the J gene TRBJ1-3; 9 positions agree with TRBD1. The V segment lost 4 bases and the J segment 0 bases; nucleotides outside the gene matches: 11. CDR1 and CDR2 from the germline V gene are SGHNT and YYREEE (reference sequence). The CDR3 is made up of 18 amino acids.

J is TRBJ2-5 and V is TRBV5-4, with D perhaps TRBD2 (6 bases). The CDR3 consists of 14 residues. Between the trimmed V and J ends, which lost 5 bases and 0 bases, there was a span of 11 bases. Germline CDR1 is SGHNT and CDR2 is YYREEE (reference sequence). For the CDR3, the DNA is TGTGCCAGCAGACCATCTAGCGACCAAGAGACCCAGTACTTC. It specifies CASRPSSDQETQYF.

Written as DNA, the CDR3 is TGTGCCAGCAGCTCGACAGGGGTTTTGGACACTGAAGCTTTCTTT. Its translation: CASSSTGVLDTEAFF. The rearrangement links TRBV7-2 to TRBJ1-1, with 8 nucleotides matching TRBD1. Germline trimming cut 4 bases from V and 3 bases from J; bases unmatched to any gene: 7. The germline V gene has CDR1 SGHTA and CDR2 FQGNSA. This CDR3 is built from 15 residues.

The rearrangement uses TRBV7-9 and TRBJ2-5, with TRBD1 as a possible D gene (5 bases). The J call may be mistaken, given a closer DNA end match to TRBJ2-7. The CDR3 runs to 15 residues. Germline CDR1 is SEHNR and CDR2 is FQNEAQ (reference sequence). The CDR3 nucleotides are TGTGCCAGCAGCTTAGAGCCTTCAGGGTCCTACGAGCAGTACTTC. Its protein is CASSLEPSGSYEQYF.

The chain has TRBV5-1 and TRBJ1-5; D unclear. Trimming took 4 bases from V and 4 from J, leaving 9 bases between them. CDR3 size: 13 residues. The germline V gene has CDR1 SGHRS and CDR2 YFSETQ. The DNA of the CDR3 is TGCGCCAGCAGCCCGTCATGGAATCAGCCCCAGCATTTT. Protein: CASSPSWNQPQHF.

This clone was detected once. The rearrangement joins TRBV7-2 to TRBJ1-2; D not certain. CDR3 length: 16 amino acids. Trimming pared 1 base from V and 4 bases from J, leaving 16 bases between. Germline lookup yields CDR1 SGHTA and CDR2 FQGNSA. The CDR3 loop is CASSLGSGRGIYGYTF. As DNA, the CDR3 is TGTGCCAGCAGCTTAGGTAGCGGGAGAGGAATCTATGGCTACACCTTC.